The 4 T cell receptor beta chains below all came from one sample that was sequenced in a study of T cell responses to AZD1222 COVID-19 vaccine. Only in-frame clones appear in the TCRdb table, and some are missing; sequencing was by immunoSEQ multiplex PCR. The sample consists of about 120,000 clones, over 75% of them appearing once. Specimen: peripheral blood, collected on day 0 of AZD1222 vaccination. These TCRs come from an adult in good health.

The CDR3 coding sequence is TGTGCCAGCCAGAGGAATTACCAAGAGACCCAGTACTTC. This encodes CASQRNYQETQYF. This chain links TRBV2 with TRBJ2-5; D not resolved. Germline CDR1 and CDR2: SNHLY and FYNNEI. CDR3 length: 13 residues. V lost 8 bases to trimming and J lost 0 bases, with 10 bases between them. Supplemented by reference TRBV2 and TRBJ2-5, the full variable domain reads EPEVTQTPSHQVTQMGQEVILRCVPISNHLYFYWYRQILGQKVEFLVSFYNNEISEKSEIFDDQFSVERPDGSNFTLKIRSTKLEDSAMYFCASQRNYQETQYFGPGTRLLVL.

This clone appeared once. This sequence joins TRBV7-9 and TRBJ2-7, with D uncertain. There are 14 residues in the CDR3. Germline CDR1 is SEHNR and CDR2 is FQNEAQ (reference sequence). V lost 6 bases, J lost 2 bases, and 14 bases lay in between. CDR3 sequence reads: CASSSLREPYEQYF. The CDR3, as DNA: TGTGCCAGCAGTAGTCTCAGAGAGCCCTACGAGCAGTACTTC.

This chain links TRBV13 with TRBJ1-5, with TRBD1 identical over 7 bases. The germline gives CDR1 PRHDT, CDR2 FYEKMQ (reference sequence). CDR3 size: 14 residues. Losses at the gene ends were 3 bases for V and 7 bases for J; bases not matched to a gene: 6. The CDR3 nucleotides are TGTGCCAGCAGCTTGGGGGCAGGGGGGCAGCCCCAGCATTTT. This codes for CASSLGAGGQPQHF.

The chain recombines TRBV13 with TRBJ1-3, with D possibly being TRBD1 (5 bases). CDR3 length: 19 residues. Germline CDR1 PRHDT, CDR2 FYEKMQ (reference sequence). V was clipped by 1 base and J by 0 bases, with 19 bases between them. The CDR3 nucleotides read TGTGCCAGCAGCTTAGCAGTTTGGGTTTCGGGGACCTCTGGAAACACCATATATTTT. It specifies CASSLAVWVSGTSGNTIYF.